This T cell receptor beta chain stems from a study of blood T cell repertoires in COVID-19. Here immunoSEQ multiplex PCR was the method, and the copy in TCRdb shows in-frame clones only, minus some. The sample gives about 250,000 clones, more than 75% of which show up once; roughly 6.7% is in the top ten. Germline CDR1 is SGDLS and CDR2 is YYNGEE. The CDR3 totals 14 residues. V was clipped by 4 bases and J by 0 bases; unmatched bases: 3. Participants were aged roughly 18 to 95 years, lived in under 30 US areas, and enrolled virtually. Those designated as exposed participants met a COVID-19 case within 2 weeks before study entry.

The sequencing input was PBMCs or T cells enriched from blood (not recorded which). The sequence came from a woman aged 45-65 years who had been exposed to COVID-19. V is TRBV9 and J is TRBJ1-1; 7 bases align to TRBD1. The CDR3 reads CASSMGQLNTEAFF. CDR3 sequence (DNA): TGTGCCAGCAGCATGGGACAGTTGAACACTGAAGCTTTCTTT.